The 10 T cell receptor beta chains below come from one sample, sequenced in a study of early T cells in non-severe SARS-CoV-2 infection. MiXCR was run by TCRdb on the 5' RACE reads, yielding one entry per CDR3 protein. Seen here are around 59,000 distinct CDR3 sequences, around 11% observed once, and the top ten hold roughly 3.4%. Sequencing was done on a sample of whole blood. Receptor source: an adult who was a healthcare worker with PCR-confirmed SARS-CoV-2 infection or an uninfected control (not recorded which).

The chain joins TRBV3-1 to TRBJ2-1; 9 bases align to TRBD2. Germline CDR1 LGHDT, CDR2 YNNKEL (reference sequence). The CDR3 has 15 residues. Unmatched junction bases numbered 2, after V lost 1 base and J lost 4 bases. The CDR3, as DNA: TGTGCCAGCAGCCAAGTGACTAGCGGTTACAATGAGCAGTTCTTC. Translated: CASSQVTSGYNEQFF.

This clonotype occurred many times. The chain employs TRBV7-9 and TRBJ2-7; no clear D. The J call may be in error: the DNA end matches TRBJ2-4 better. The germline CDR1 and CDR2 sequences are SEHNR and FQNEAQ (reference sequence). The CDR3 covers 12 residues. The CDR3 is CASSPVGPIQYF. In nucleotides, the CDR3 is TGTGCCAGCAGCCCAGTGGGCCCCATTCAGTACTTC.

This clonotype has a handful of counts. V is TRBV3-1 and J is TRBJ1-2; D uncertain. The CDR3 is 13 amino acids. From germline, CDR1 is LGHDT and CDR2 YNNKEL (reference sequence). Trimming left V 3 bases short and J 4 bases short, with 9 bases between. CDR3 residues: CASSQPFGYGYTF. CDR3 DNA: TGTGCCAGCAGCCAGCCCTTTGGCTATGGCTACACCTTC.

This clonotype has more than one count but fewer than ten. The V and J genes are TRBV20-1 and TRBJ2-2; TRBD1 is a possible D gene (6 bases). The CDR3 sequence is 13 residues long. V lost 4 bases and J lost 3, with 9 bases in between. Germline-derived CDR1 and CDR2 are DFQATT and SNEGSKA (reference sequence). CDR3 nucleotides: TGCAGTGCTAACAGGGCGGACACCGGGGAGCTGTTTTTT. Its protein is CSANRADTGELFF.

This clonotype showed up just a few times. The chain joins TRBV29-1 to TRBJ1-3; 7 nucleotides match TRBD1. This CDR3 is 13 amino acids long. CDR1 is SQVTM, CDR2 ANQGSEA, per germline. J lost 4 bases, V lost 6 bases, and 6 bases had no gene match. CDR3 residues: CSVKQGNGNTIYF. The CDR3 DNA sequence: TGCAGCGTAAAACAGGGGAACGGAAACACCATATATTTT.

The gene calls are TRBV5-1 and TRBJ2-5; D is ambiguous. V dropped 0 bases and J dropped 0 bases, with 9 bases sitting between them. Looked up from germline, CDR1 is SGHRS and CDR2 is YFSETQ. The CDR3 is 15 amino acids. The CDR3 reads CASSLEHPYQETQYF. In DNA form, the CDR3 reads TGCGCCAGCAGCTTGGAACATCCGTACCAAGAGACCCAGTACTTC.

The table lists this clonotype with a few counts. The CDR3 nucleotides are TGTGCCAGCAGCGGACGAAGCAGGAGGGGGGAGACCCAGTACTTC. It encodes CASSGRSRRGETQYF. This chain links TRBV12-3 or TRBV12-4 with TRBJ2-5, with D possibly being TRBD1 or TRBD2 (6 bases each). This CDR3 region has 15 residues. V lost 6 bases and J 5 bases, leaving 19 bases between the germline ends.

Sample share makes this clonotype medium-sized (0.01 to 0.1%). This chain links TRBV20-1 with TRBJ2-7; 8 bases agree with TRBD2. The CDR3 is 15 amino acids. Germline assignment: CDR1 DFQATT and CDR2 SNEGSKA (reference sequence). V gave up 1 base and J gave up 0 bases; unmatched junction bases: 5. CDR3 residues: CSARGRTSRSYEQYF. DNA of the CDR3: TGCAGTGCTAGAGGAAGGACTAGCCGCTCCTACGAGCAGTACTTC.

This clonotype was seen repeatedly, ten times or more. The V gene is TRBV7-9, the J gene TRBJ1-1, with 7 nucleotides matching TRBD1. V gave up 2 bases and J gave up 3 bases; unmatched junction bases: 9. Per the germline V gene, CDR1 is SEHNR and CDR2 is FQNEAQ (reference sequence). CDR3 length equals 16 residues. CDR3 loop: CASSLPTDRIYTEAFF. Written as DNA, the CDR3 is TGTGCCAGCAGCTTACCTACGGACAGGATCTACACTGAAGCTTTCTTT. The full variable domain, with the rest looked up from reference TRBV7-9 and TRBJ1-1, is DTGVSQNPRHKITKRGQNVTFRCDPISEHNRLYWYRQTLGQGPEFLTYFQNEAQLEKSRLLSDRFSAERPKGSFSTLEIQRTEQGDSAMYLCASSLPTDRIYTEAFFGQGTRLTVV.

CDR3 sequence (DNA): TGCAGCGGGCAAGCTAGAGGCGCTTACAATGAGCAGTTCTTC. The encoded protein is CSGQARGAYNEQFF. This chain links TRBV29-1 with TRBJ2-1; D is uncertain. The V gene's germline CDR1 is SQVTM and CDR2 ANQGSEA. This CDR3 region has 14 residues. Deletions cut 7 bases from V and 4 bases from J, with 17 bases between.